This T cell receptor (beta chain) was profiled in a study of Ad26.COV2.S vaccination and SARS-CoV-2 variants. Germline CDR1 reads SGHTA; CDR2 reads FQGNSA. The CDR3 covers 15 residues. Trimming removed 2 bases from V and 1 base from J, with 8 bases in between. Assay: immunoSEQ multiplex PCR; the TCRdb copy retains only in-frame clones and omits some. This table holds hundreds of thousands of clones, 88% found once. Treatment given: around 19 received Ad26.COV2.S at low or high dose, single or two shots; several received placebo; per-sample allocation not given. At day 63 after the first vaccine or placebo injection, samples were drawn.

The input for sequencing was peripheral blood, taken in a trial of Ad26.COV2.S vaccine versus placebo. The rearrangement joins TRBV7-2 to TRBJ2-2; D possibly corresponds to TRBD1 (6 bases). This clonotype originated in a person aged 18 to 65 who received the Ad26.COV2.S COVID-19 vaccine or a placebo. The DNA for the CDR3 is TGTGCCAGCAGCTTAAACAGGGAGAACACCGGGGAGCTGTTTTTT. It encodes CASSLNRENTGELFF.